This is a list of T cell receptor beta chains from one sample in a study of cytomegalovirus exposure and HLA in healthy donors. Data came from immunoSEQ multiplex PCR; TCRdb stores just in-frame clones and leaves some out. The data contain fewer than 200,000 clones, 82% of them seen just once; the ten biggest clones take up approximately 1.5%. The sample consisted of PBMCs. The receptors were gathered from a male donor in good health and CMV-seronegative. CDR3s include the opening cysteine and the closing phenylalanine or tryptophan. A D gene is named only where the DNA matches it firmly. Not all rows give a size; the values are once, few, many and, for expanded clones, a class.

V,J,length,D,size,DNA,CDR3
TRBV7-9,TRBJ2-7,14,-,-,TGTTCCAGCAGCTTAGGGCAGGGGAACGACGAGCAGTACTTC,CSSSLGQGNDEQYF
TRBV2,TRBJ2-1,15,TRBD2,-,TGTGCCAGCATGGGACTAGCGGGGGGACTAGGTGAGCAGTTCTTC,CASMGLAGGLGEQFF
TRBV7-6,TRBJ2-5,15,TRBD2,-,TGTGCCAGCAGCCCACTAGCGGGGGATGGAGAGACCCAGTACTTC,CASSPLAGDGETQYF
TRBV7-3,TRBJ2-3,14,-,-,TGTGCCAGCAGCGCGGACAGTAGCACAGATACGCAGTATTTT,CASSADSSTDTQYF
TRBV4-3,TRBJ2-1,16,-,-,TGCGCCAGCAGCCAAGTAGGGGGGAGGGTGGGCAATGAGCAGTTCTTC,CASSQVGGRVGNEQFF
TRBV19,TRBJ1-5,15,TRBD1,once,TGTGCCACCAATATAATGACAGGGGGAGGTCAGCCCCAGCATTTT,CATNIMTGGGQPQHF
TRBV7-7,TRBJ2-3,16,TRBD2,-,TGTGCCAGCAGCTTAGGGACTAGCGGCAACACAGATACGCAGTATTTT,CASSLGTSGNTDTQYF
TRBV4-2,TRBJ2-3,15,-,-,TGTGCCAGCAGCCGCCCCGGCGGAGAGGCAGATACGCAGTATTTT,CASSRPGGEADTQYF
TRBV6-1,TRBJ2-3,16,-,-,TGTGCCAGCAGTGACGGAGCGGTAGCAAGCACAGATACGCAGTATTTT,CASSDGAVASTDTQYF
TRBV28,TRBJ1-3,12,-,-,TGTGCCAGCAGTTCCCAAAGAAACACCATATATTTT,CASSSQRNTIYF
TRBV27,TRBJ2-5,13,-,-,TGTGCCAGCAGCTTTAAGGGGAGGGAGACCCAGTACTTC,CASSFKGRETQYF
TRBV7-9,TRBJ1-1,15,-,-,TGTTCCAGCAGCTTAGTTCAGGGGATGAACACTGAAGCTTTCTTT,CSSSLVQGMNTEAFF
TRBV5-1,TRBJ1-1,17,TRBD1,-,TGCGCCAGCAGCCGGACGGGACAGTTGGTTTTCGGCACTGAAGCTTTCTTT,CASSRTGQLVFGTEAFF
TRBV2,TRBJ2-7,13,-,-,TGTGCCAGCAGACCGGACAGCGCGGGCGAGCAGTACTTC,CASRPDSAGEQYF
TRBV15,TRBJ2-2,15,-,-,TGTGCCACCAGCAATGTGGGAGTTCGGACCGGGGAGCTGTTTTTT,CATSNVGVRTGELFF
TRBV7-8,TRBJ2-3,15,TRBD1,-,TGTGCCAGCAGGACGGGGCACAGGGGAACAGATACGCAGTATTTT,CASRTGHRGTDTQYF
TRBV19,TRBJ1-1,15,TRBD1,-,TGTGCCAGTAGCCAGGACAGGGCAGTTGTGTCTGAAGCTTTCTTT,CASSQDRAVVSEAFF
TRBV7-2,TRBJ1-5,15,TRBD1,-,TGTGCCAGCAGCTTAAGGGGACAGGCAGGTCAGCCCCAGCATTTT,CASSLRGQAGQPQHF
TRBV5-1,TRBJ2-7,15,TRBD2,-,TGCGCCAGCAGCCGGGGGACTAGCTCGGGCTACGAGCAGTACTTC,CASSRGTSSGYEQYF
TRBV7-2,TRBJ2-7,14,-,-,TGTGCCAGCAGCTTAGACGGGAGTCGGTACGAGCAGTACTTC,CASSLDGSRYEQYF
TRBV6-5,TRBJ1-2,13,-,-,TGTGCCAGCAGTAAGACGGGAGGCTATGGCTACACCTTC,CASSKTGGYGYTF
TRBV27,TRBJ1-6,16,TRBD1,-,TGTGCCAGCAGTTTGGGAACCGGGACAGGGGGTTCACCCCTCCACTTT,CASSLGTGTGGSPLHF
TRBV7-9,TRBJ2-2,18,TRBD1,-,TGTGCCAGCAGCTTTAGCTGGGACAGGGGGTCGGACACCGGGGAGCTGTTTTTT,CASSFSWDRGSDTGELFF
TRBV28,TRBJ2-7,11,-,-,TGTGCCAGCATCCGGGGGAACGAGCAGTACTTC,CASIRGNEQYF
TRBV18,TRBJ2-3,16,TRBD2,few,TGTGCCAGCTCACCACCGCTAGCGGGAGCAATGGATACGCAGTATTTT,CASSPPLAGAMDTQYF
TRBV25-1,TRBJ1-3,16,-,-,TGTGCCAGCAGTGAATCCCTTTCCGGCTCTGGAAACACCATATATTTT,CASSESLSGSGNTIYF
TRBV2,TRBJ1-3,16,-,-,TGTGCCAGCAGTGAAGAGGGGCACCGGGCTGGAAACACCATATATTTT,CASSEEGHRAGNTIYF
TRBV5-8,TRBJ2-7,12,TRBD2,-,TGTGCCAGCAGCTCGGAACTAGCGAGGCAGTACTTC,CASSSELARQYF
TRBV11-2,TRBJ2-7,16,TRBD1,-,TGTGCCAGCACCGTTACAGCTGACAGGGGCCGGTACGAGCAGTACTTC,CASTVTADRGRYEQYF
TRBV9,TRBJ2-6,16,-,once,TGTGCCAGCAGCGCACGGAGGGACTCTGGGGCCAACGTCCTGACTTTC,CASSARRDSGANVLTF
TRBV9,TRBJ2-1,16,TRBD2,few,TGTGCCAGCAGCGTAGCACCGGGAGGGCAATCCAATGAGCAGTTCTTC,CASSVAPGGQSNEQFF